This entry is about one T cell receptor (beta chain). The antigen is undetermined. The CDR3 spans 17 residues. Germline V gene lookup returns CDR1 SQVTM and CDR2 ANQGSEA. 60 Vbeta and 13 Jbeta primers were used in PCR. As originally analysed: Roughly 10 million shared chains were among around 80 million unique TCR beta chains counted in a later analysis. Sequenced by immunoSEQ multiplex PCR; TCRdb stores in-frame clones only, minus some. From that table come the V and J calls and clone size; the DNA was used to work out D and trimming. In the table there are about 160,000 clones, under 75% of which are singletons. This record comes from a study of cytomegalovirus exposure and HLA in healthy donors. Notes on the study in general: Rare TCR sequences dominated, though some public TCRs recurred in many donors. Owing to their indistinguishability, certain V segments, notably TRBV6-2 and TRBV6-3, were excluded. In vitro testing confirmed a few CMV-associated chains as specific for CMV antigens.

Sequenced sample: PBMCs. The clonotype originates from a woman aged 60 to 75 in good health and CMV-seropositive. The chain recombines TRBV29-1 with TRBJ2-5; 9 bases line up with TRBD2. The DNA end favors TRBJ2-7, so the J call may be wrong. The CDR3 DNA sequence: TGCAGCGTTGAGTTTCACGCAGAGGTGGCGGGAGGGCCCGAGCAGTACTTC. Protein: CSVEFHAEVAGGPEQYF.